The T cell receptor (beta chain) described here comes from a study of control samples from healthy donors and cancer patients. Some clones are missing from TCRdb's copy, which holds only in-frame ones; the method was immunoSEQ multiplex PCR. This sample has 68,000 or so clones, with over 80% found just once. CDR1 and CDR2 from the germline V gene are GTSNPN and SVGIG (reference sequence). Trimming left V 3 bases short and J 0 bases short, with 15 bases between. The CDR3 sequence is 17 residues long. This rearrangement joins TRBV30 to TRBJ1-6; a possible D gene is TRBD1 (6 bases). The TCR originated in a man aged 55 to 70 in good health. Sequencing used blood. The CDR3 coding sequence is TGTGCCTGGAGAAAGGGGGTGTACAGCTCCTATAATTCACCCCTCCACTTT. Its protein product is CAWRKGVYSSYNSPLHF.